This T cell receptor (beta chain) was observed in a study of early T cells in non-severe SARS-CoV-2 infection. Germline V CDR1 and CDR2: DFQATT, SNEGSKA (reference sequence). The CDR3 runs 13 residues. V was clipped by 1 base and J by 3 bases, with 10 bases between them. Each CDR3 protein gets one entry after TCRdb re-called the 5' RACE reads with MiXCR. The sample lists around 44,000 distinct CDR3 sequences, 5.5% to 7.5% occurring once. This clonotype was recorded at least ten times. This receptor was taken from an adult who was a healthcare worker with PCR-confirmed SARS-CoV-2 infection or an uninfected control (not recorded which). The chain employs TRBV20-1 and TRBJ2-7; D call uncertain. The material was whole blood, obtained at baseline. This CDR3 reads CSARGEVLYEQYF. In nucleotides, the CDR3 is TGCAGTGCTAGAGGAGAAGTACTCTACGAGCAGTACTTC.